These T cell receptor beta chains were read from a single sample in a study of T cell responses to AZD1222 COVID-19 vaccine. Only in-frame clones appear in the TCRdb table, and some are missing; sequencing was by immunoSEQ multiplex PCR. The sample lists 140,000 to 150,000 clones, approximately 89% occurring once. The source was peripheral blood, collected on day 0 of AZD1222 vaccination. The receptors were sampled from an adult in good health. Each CDR3 is given with its conserved first and last residue. The D gene is left open where the match is weak. Not all rows give a size; the values are once, few, many and, for expanded clones, a class.

abundance: .
j_gene: TRBJ1-6
v_gene: TRBV2
d_gene: TRBD1
CDR3nt: TGTGCCAGCCCATCGGACAGGGATTACAATTCACCCCTCCACTTT
CDR3aa: CASPSDRDYNSPLHF

abundance: .
j_gene: TRBJ2-7
v_gene: TRBV5-6
d_gene: .
CDR3nt: TGTGCCAGCAGCTTGGTGGGGGACGAGCAGTACTTC
CDR3aa: CASSLVGDEQYF

abundance: few
j_gene: TRBJ2-5
v_gene: TRBV29-1
d_gene: TRBD1
CDR3nt: TGCAGCGTTGGATCTCCAGGGGGTGCTTGGGAGACCCAGTACTTC
CDR3aa: CSVGSPGGAWETQYF

abundance: .
j_gene: TRBJ1-2
v_gene: TRBV7-2
d_gene: TRBD1
CDR3nt: TGTGCCAGCAGCGGCCGAGGACAGGGGAGTATGTCCTATGGCTACACCTTC
CDR3aa: CASSGRGQGSMSYGYTF

abundance: .
j_gene: TRBJ1-1
v_gene: TRBV5-1
d_gene: .
CDR3nt: TGCGCCAGCAGCTTGGAACGGGGATACAACACTGAAGCTTTCTTT
CDR3aa: CASSLERGYNTEAFF

abundance: .
j_gene: TRBJ1-6
v_gene: TRBV2
d_gene: .
CDR3nt: TGTGCCAGCAGTGCAACAGGGCCTGGGGCCCTCCACTTT
CDR3aa: CASSATGPGALHF

abundance: .
j_gene: TRBJ1-6
v_gene: TRBV5-1
d_gene: .
CDR3nt: TGCGCCAGCAGCTTGGGGGGGGCCCTCCACTTT
CDR3aa: CASSLGGALHF

abundance: .
j_gene: TRBJ1-3
v_gene: TRBV14
d_gene: .
CDR3nt: TGTGCCAGCAGCCTGAGGGGGGCGAAAGGAAACACCATATATTTT
CDR3aa: CASSLRGAKGNTIYF

abundance: .
j_gene: TRBJ2-3
v_gene: TRBV4-1
d_gene: .
CDR3nt: TGCGCCAGCAGCCAAGGGGTAGAGCGGCGCACAGATACGCAGTATTTT
CDR3aa: CASSQGVERRTDTQYF

abundance: .
j_gene: TRBJ2-3
v_gene: TRBV5-1
d_gene: TRBD2
CDR3nt: TGCGCCAGCAGCTTAGGCGGGGGGCAGGCAGATACGCAGTATTTT
CDR3aa: CASSLGGGQADTQYF

abundance: .
j_gene: TRBJ2-5
v_gene: TRBV7-9
d_gene: .
CDR3nt: TGTGCCAGCAGCTTAGTACGGAGTTCCCAAGAGACCCAGTACTTC
CDR3aa: CASSLVRSSQETQYF

abundance: .
j_gene: TRBJ1-5
v_gene: TRBV4-2
d_gene: .
CDR3nt: TGTGCCAGCAGCCAAGATCATAGCAATCAGCCCCAGCATTTT
CDR3aa: CASSQDHSNQPQHF

abundance: .
j_gene: TRBJ2-2
v_gene: TRBV15
d_gene: TRBD1
CDR3nt: TGTGCCACCAGCACCTTGGGACAGGGTACGGCCGGGGAGCTGTTTTTT
CDR3aa: CATSTLGQGTAGELFF

abundance: .
j_gene: TRBJ1-3
v_gene: TRBV27
d_gene: .
CDR3nt: TGTGCCAGCAGTCCCAGGTCAAGAAACACCATATATTTT
CDR3aa: CASSPRSRNTIYF

abundance: .
j_gene: TRBJ1-1
v_gene: TRBV28
d_gene: TRBD1
CDR3nt: TGTGCCAGCAGTTCACGGACAGGGGCCACTGAAGCTTTCTTT
CDR3aa: CASSSRTGATEAFF

abundance: .
j_gene: TRBJ1-2
v_gene: TRBV19
d_gene: TRBD1
CDR3nt: TGTGCCACCTCACCGGGGACAGGGGGCTGGTGGGCCTATGGCTACACCTTC
CDR3aa: CATSPGTGGWWAYGYTF

abundance: .
j_gene: TRBJ2-7
v_gene: TRBV6-5
d_gene: TRBD2
CDR3nt: TGTGCCAGCAGTTCTAGCGGGACAGCAACCTACGAGCAGTACTTC
CDR3aa: CASSSSGTATYEQYF

abundance: .
j_gene: TRBJ2-3
v_gene: TRBV5-5
d_gene: TRBD1
CDR3nt: TGTGCCAGCAGCTCGGACAGGACGTCAGATACGCAGTATTTT
CDR3aa: CASSSDRTSDTQYF

abundance: .
j_gene: TRBJ2-2
v_gene: TRBV4-3
d_gene: TRBD1
CDR3nt: TGCGCCAGCAGCCAAGACGGACAGGGAGTTTCCAGGGAGCTGTTTTTT
CDR3aa: CASSQDGQGVSRELFF

abundance: .
j_gene: TRBJ1-4
v_gene: TRBV5-8
d_gene: .
CDR3nt: TGTGCCAGCAGCTTGGCCATAGTTGTAGGAGAAAAACTGTTTTTT
CDR3aa: CASSLAIVVGEKLFF

abundance: .
j_gene: TRBJ1-1
v_gene: TRBV7-9
d_gene: .
CDR3nt: TGTGCCAGCAGCTTAGGCGGACAGAGAAAGAACACTGAAGCTTTCTTT
CDR3aa: CASSLGGQRKNTEAFF

abundance: once
j_gene: TRBJ1-1
v_gene: TRBV4-2
d_gene: .
CDR3nt: TGTGCCAGCAGCCAAGATGGTAACATCAACACTGAAGCTTTCTTT
CDR3aa: CASSQDGNINTEAFF

abundance: .
j_gene: TRBJ1-6
v_gene: TRBV27
d_gene: .
CDR3nt: TGTGCCAGCAGTCCCACCCGGACAGCTATCTATAATTCACCCCTCCACTTT
CDR3aa: CASSPTRTAIYNSPLHF

abundance: .
j_gene: TRBJ2-7
v_gene: TRBV5-1
d_gene: TRBD2
CDR3nt: TGCGCCAGCAGCGGGGGACTAGCGGGGACAATCTACGAGCAGTACTTC
CDR3aa: CASSGGLAGTIYEQYF

abundance: .
j_gene: TRBJ2-5
v_gene: TRBV7-3
d_gene: TRBD1
CDR3nt: TGTGCCAGCAGCCCTCAGCCGGGACAGGGACAGACCCAGTACTTC
CDR3aa: CASSPQPGQGQTQYF

abundance: .
j_gene: TRBJ1-6
v_gene: TRBV29-1
d_gene: TRBD1
CDR3nt: TGCAGCGCGGGACAGGGGAGTAATTCACCCCTCCACTTT
CDR3aa: CSAGQGSNSPLHF